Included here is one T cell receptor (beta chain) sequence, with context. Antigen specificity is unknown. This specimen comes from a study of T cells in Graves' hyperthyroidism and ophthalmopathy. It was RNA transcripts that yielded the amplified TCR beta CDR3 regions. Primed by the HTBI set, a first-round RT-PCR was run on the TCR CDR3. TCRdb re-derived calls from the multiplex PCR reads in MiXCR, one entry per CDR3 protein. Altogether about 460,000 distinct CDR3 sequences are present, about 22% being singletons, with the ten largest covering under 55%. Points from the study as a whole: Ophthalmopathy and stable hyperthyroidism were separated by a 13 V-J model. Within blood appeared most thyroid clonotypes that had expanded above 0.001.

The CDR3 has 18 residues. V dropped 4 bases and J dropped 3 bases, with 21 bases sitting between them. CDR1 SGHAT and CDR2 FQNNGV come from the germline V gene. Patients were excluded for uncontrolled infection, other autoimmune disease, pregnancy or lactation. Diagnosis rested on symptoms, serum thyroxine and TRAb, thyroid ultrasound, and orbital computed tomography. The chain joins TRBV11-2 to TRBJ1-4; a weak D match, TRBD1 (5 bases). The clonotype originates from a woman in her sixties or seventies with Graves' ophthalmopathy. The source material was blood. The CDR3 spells CASSSGRSGATSNEKLFF. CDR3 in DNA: TGTGCCAGCAGCTCAGGGAGGTCCGGTGCGACTTCTAATGAAAAACTGTTTTTT.